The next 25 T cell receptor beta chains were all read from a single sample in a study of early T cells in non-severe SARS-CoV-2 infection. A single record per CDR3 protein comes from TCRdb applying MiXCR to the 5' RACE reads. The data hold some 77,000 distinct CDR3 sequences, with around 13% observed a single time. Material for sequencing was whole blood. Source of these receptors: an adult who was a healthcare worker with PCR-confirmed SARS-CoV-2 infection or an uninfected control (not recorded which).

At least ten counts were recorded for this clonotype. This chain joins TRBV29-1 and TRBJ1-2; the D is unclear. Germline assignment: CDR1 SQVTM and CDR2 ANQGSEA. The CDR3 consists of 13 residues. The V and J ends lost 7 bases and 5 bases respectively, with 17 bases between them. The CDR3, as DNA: TGCAGCGGTACCGACCGGGGAGGATATGGCTACACCTTC. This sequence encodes CSGTDRGGYGYTF.

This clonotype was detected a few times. The CDR3 region has the DNA TGTGCCAGCAGGACTCGACAGATCGCGAGGCCCCAGCATTTT. Its translation: CASRTRQIARPQHF. The J gene is TRBJ1-5, the V gene TRBV28; perhaps TRBD1 as D (5 bases). Germline-derived CDR1 and CDR2 are MDHEN and SYDVKM. The CDR3 extends over 14 amino acids. Trimming removed 6 bases from V and 9 bases from J, with 18 bases in between. Full variable domain (remainder filled in from reference TRBV28 and TRBJ1-5): DVKVTQSSRYLVKRTGEKVFLECVQDMDHENMFWYRQDPGLGLRLIYFSYDVKMKEKGDIPEGYSVSREKKERFSLILESASTNQTSMYLCASRTRQIARPQHFGDGTRLSIL.

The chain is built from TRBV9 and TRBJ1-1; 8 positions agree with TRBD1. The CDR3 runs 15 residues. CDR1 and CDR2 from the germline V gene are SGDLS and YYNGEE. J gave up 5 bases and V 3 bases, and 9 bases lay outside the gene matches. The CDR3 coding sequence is TGTGCCAGCAGCGACCCCAAGACAGGGGTTACTGAAGCTTTCTTT. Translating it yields CASSDPKTGVTEAFF.

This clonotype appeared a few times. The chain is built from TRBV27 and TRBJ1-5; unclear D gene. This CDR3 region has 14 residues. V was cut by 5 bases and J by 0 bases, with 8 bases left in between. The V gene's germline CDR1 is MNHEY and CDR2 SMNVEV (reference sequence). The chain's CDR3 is CASSSPNSNQPQHF. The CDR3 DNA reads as TGTGCCAGCAGTAGCCCGAATAGCAATCAGCCCCAGCATTTT.

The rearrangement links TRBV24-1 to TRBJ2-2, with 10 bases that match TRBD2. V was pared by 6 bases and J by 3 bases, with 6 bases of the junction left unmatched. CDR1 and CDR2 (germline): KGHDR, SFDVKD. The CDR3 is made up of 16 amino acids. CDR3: CATSPGTSDYTGELFF. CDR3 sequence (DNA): TGTGCCACCAGTCCTGGGACTAGCGACTACACCGGGGAGCTGTTTTTT.

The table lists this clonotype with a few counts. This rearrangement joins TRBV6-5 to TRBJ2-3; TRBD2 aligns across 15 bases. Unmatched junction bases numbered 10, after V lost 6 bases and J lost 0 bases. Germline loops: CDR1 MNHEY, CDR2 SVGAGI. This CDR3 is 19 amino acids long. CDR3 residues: CASRRAGTSGGTSTDTQYF. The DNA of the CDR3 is TGTGCCAGCAGACGGGCCGGGACTAGCGGGGGGACTAGCACAGATACGCAGTATTTT.

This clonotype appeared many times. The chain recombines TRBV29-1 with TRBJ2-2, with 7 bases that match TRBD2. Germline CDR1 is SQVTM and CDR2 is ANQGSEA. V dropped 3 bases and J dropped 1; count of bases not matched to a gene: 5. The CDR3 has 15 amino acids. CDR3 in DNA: TGCAGCGTTGAGTCGGGGGGTATGAACACCGGGGAGCTGTTTTTT. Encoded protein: CSVESGGMNTGELFF.

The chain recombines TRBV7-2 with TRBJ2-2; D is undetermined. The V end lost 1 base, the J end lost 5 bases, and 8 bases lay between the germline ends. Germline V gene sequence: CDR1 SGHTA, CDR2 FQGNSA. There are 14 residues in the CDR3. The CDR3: CASSLGYGTGELFF. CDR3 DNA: TGTGCCAGCAGCTTAGGGTACGGGACCGGGGAGCTGTTTTTT.

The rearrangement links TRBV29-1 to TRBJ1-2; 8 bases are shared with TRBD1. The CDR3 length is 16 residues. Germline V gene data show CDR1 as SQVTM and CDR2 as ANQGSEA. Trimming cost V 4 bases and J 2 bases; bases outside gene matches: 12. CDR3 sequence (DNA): TGCAGCGTTGGGGTCAGGGGGCGTGATTCCAACTATGGCTACACCTTC. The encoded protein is CSVGVRGRDSNYGYTF.

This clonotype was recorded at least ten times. This chain's CDR3 is CSASKSRAVHEQFF. The CDR3 coding sequence is TGCAGTGCTAGTAAATCACGGGCGGTCCATGAGCAGTTCTTC. The chain uses TRBV20-1 and TRBJ2-1; no clear D gene. The germline V and J ends were trimmed by 3 bases and 8 bases, with 17 bases remaining between them. The CDR3 is 14 residues long. The germline CDR1 and CDR2 sequences are DFQATT and SNEGSKA (reference sequence).

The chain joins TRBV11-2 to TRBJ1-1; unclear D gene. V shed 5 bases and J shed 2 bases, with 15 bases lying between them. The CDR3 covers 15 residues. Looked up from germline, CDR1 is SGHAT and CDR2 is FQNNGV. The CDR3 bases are TGTGCCAGCAGCCAGCGGATGGGCGGTAACACTGAAGCTTTCTTT. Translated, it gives CASSQRMGGNTEAFF. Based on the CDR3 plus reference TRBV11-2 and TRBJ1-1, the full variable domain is EAGVAQSPRYKIIEKRQSVAFWCNPISGHATLYWYQQILGQGPKLLIQFQNNGVVDDSQLPKDRFSAERLKGVDSTLKIQPAKLEDSAVYLCASSQRMGGNTEAFFGQGTRLTVV.

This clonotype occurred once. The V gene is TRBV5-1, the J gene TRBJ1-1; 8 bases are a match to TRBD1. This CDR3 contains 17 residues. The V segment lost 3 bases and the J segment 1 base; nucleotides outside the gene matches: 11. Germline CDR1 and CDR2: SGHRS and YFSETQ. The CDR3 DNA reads TGCGCCAGCAGCTCAACCGGGACAGGAGATCCGAACACTGAAGCTTTCTTT. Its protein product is CASSSTGTGDPNTEAFF.

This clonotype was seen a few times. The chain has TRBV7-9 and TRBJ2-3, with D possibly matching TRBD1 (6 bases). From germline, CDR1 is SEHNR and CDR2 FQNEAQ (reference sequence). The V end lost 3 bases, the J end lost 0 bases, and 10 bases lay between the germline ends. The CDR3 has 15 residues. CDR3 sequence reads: CASSFRQESTDTQYF. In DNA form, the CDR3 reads TGTGCCAGCAGCTTCCGACAGGAGAGCACAGATACGCAGTATTTT.

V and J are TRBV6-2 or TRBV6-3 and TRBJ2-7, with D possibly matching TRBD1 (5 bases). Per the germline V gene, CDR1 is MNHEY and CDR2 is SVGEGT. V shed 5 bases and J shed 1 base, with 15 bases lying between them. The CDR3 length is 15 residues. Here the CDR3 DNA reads TGTGCCAGCAGTCAAGACAGACTCCTTTCCTACGAGCAGTACTTC. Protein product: CASSQDRLLSYEQYF.

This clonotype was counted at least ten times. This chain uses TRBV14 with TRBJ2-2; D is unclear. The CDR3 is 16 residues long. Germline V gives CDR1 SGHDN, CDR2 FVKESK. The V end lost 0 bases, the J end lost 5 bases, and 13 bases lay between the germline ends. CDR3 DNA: TGTGCCAGCAGCCAAGACGGTGAGGCCGAAACCGGGGAGCTGTTTTTT. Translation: CASSQDGEAETGELFF.

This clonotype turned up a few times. Here the CDR3 DNA reads TGTGCCAGCAGCCAGCAGCTTAACTATGGCTACACCTTC. Its translation: CASSQQLNYGYTF. The gene calls are TRBV14 and TRBJ1-2; D unresolved. Germline lookup yields CDR1 SGHDN and CDR2 FVKESK. Between the trimmed V and J ends, which lost 3 bases and 1 base, there was a span of 6 bases. The CDR3 consists of 13 residues.

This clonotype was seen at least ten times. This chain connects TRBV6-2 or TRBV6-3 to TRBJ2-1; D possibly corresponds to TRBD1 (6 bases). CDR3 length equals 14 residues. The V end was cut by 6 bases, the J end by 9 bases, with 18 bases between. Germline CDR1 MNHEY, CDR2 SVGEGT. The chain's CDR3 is CASRKTGFGAEQFF. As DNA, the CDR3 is TGTGCCAGCAGGAAAACAGGGTTTGGGGCTGAGCAGTTCTTC.

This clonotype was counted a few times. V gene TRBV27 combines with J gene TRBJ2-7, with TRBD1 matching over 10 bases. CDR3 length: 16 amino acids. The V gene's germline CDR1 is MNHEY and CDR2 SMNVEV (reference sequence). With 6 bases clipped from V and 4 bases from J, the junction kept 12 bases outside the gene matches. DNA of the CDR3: TGTGCCAGCAGAACCCCCGGGACAGGGGCTGCATACGAGCAGTACTTC. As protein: CASRTPGTGAAYEQYF.

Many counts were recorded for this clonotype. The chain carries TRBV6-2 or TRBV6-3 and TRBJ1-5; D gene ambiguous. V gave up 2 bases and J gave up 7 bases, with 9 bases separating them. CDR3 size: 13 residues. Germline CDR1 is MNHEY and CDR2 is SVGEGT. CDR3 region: CASSYGVDQPQHF. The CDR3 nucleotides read TGTGCCAGCAGTTACGGGGTGGACCAGCCCCAGCATTTT.

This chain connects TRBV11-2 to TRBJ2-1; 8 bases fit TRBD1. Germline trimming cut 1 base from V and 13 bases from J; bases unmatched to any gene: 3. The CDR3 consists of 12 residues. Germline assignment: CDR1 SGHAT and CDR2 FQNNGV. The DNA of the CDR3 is TGTGCCAGCAGCTTAGCGGACAGGGATCAGTTCTTC. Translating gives CASSLADRDQFF.

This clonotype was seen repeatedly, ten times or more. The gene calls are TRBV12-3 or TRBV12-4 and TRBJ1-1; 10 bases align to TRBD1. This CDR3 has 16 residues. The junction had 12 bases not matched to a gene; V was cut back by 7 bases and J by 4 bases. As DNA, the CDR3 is TGTGCCAGCACCATCCGGGACAGGGGAAAAGGCACTGAAGCTTTCTTT. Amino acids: CASTIRDRGKGTEAFF.

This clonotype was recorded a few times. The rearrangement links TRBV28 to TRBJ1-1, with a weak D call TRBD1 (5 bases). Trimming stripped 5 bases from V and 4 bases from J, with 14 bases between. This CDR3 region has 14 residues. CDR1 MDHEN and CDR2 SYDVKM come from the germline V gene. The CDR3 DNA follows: TGTGCCAGCAGTCCCCCCGGACAAACCACTGAAGCTTTCTTT. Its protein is CASSPPGQTTEAFF.

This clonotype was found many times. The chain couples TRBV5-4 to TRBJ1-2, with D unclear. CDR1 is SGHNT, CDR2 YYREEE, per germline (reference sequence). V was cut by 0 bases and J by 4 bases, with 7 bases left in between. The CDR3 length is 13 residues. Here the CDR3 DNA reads TGTGCCAGCAGCTTGGGGGAAGGCTATGGCTACACCTTC. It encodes CASSLGEGYGYTF.

The CDR3 loop reads CASSHQAREDSYEQYF. In nucleotides, the CDR3 is TGTGCCAGCAGCCACCAAGCGCGGGAGGACTCCTACGAGCAGTACTTC. The chain combines TRBV7-2 with TRBJ2-7; TRBD2 matches 8 bases. The CDR3 contains 16 residues. V dropped 5 bases and J dropped 0; count of bases not matched to a gene: 9. The germline CDR1 and CDR2 sequences are SGHTA and FQGNSA.

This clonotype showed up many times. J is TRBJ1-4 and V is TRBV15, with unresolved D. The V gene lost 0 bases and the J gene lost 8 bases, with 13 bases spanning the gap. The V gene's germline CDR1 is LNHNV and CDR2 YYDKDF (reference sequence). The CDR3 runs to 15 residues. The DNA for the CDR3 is TGTGCCACCAGCAGAGATCCAGAGGTTGGGGAAAAACTGTTTTTT. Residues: CATSRDPEVGEKLFF.